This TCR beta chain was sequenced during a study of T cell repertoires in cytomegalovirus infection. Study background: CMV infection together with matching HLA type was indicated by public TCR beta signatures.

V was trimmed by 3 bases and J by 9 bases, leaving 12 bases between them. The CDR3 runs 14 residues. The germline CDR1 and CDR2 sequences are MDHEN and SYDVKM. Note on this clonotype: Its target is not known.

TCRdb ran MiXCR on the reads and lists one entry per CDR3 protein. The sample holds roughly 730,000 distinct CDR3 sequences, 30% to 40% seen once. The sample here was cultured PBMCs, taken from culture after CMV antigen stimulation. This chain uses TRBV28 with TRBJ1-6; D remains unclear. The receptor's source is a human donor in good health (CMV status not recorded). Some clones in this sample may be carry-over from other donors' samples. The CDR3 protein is CASSFTGVSSPLHF. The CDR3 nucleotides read TGTGCCAGCAGTTTCACCGGGGTGAGTTCACCCCTCCACTTT.